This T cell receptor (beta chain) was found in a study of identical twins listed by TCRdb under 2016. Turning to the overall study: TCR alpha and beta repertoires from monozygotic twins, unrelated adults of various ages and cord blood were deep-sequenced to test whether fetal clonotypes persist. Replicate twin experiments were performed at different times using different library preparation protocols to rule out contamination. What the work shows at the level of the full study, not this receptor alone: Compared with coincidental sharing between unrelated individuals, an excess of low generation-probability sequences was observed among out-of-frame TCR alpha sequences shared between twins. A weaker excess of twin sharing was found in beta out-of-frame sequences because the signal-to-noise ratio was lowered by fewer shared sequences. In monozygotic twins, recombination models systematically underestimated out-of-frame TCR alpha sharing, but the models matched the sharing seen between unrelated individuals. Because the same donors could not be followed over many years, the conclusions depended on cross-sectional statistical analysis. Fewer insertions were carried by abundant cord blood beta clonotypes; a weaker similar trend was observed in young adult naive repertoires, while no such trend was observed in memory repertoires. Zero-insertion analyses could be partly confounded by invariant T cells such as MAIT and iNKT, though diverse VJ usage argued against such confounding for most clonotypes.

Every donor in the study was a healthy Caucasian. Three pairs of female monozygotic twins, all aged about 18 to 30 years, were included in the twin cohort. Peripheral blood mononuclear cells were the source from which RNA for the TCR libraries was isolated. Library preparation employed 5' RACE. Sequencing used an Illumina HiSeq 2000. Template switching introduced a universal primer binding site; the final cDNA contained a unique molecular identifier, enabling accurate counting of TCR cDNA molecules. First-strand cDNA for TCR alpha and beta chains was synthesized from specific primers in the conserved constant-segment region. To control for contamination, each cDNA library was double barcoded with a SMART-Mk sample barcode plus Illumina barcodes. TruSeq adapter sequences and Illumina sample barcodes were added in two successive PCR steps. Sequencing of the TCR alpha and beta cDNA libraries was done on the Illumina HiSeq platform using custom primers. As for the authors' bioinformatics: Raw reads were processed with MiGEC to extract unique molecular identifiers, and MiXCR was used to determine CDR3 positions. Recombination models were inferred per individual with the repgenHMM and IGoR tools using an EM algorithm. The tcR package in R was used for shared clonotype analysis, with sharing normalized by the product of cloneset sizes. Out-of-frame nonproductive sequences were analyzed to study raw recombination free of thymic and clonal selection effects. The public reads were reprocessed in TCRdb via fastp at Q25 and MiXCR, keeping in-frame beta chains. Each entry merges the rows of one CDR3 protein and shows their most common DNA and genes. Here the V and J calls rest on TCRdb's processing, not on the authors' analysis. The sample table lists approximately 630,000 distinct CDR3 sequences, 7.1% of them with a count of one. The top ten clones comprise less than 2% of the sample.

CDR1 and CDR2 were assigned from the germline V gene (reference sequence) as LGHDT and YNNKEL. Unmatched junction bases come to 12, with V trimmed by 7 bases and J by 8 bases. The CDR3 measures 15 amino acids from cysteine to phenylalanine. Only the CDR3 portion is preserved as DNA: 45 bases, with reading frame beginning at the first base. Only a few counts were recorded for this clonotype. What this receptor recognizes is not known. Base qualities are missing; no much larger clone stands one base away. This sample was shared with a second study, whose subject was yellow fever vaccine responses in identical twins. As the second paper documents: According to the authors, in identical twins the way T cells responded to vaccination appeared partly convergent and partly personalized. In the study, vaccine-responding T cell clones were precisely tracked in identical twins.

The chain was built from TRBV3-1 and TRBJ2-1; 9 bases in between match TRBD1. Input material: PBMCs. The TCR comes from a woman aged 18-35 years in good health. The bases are TGTGCCAGCAACCTAACGGGACAGGGAAGGGATGAGCAGTTCTTC. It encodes CASNLTGQGRDEQFF.